This T cell receptor beta chain emerged from a study of T cells in Graves' hyperthyroidism and ophthalmopathy. As for the study in general: Blood was drawn when the patient was first diagnosed and still untreated.

Study findings and constraints: Ophthalmopathy and stable hyperthyroidism were told apart by a 13 V-J model. Ophthalmopathy onset followed model prediction by a median roughly 6.5 months.

It was RNA transcripts that yielded the amplified TCR beta CDR3 regions. The study used the HTBI primer set for a first-round RT-PCR of the TCR CDR3. Each CDR3 protein gets one entry after TCRdb re-called the multiplex PCR reads with MiXCR. The sample lists hundreds of thousands of distinct CDR3 sequences, around 15% occurring once. On this clonotype itself: Its specificity is not known.

Trimming shortened V by 5 bases and J by 2 bases, and 15 bases separated the two germline ends. The CDR3 is 15 residues long. The sample was blood. The receptor was derived from a young woman with Graves' hyperthyroidism. The chain combines TRBV12-3 or TRBV12-4 with TRBJ2-5; weak D call: TRBD1 (6 bases). CDR3 in amino acids: CASSPMQGFQETQYF. The CDR3, as DNA: TGTGCCAGCAGTCCGATGCAGGGGTTTCAAGAGACCCAGTACTTC.